The source of this T cell receptor (beta chain) is a study of identifying expanded T cells in peripheral blood (dated by TCRdb to about 2019). Looking at the study overall: Technical replicates were generated by sequencing separate aliquots of the same genomic DNA pool, with four replicates compared pairwise.

About this clone itself: It lacks a known antigen. Qualities for individual bases were not recorded, and no much larger clone is one base off.

The immunoSEQ Assay, which uses bias-controlled multiplex PCR amplification of genomic DNA, was used to profile TCRbeta CDR3 regions. Per the original workflow: The absolute abundance of each unique TCRbeta CDR3 region was quantified after sequences were collapsed and filtered. Differential abundance was tested with a binomial (Fisher-equivalent) model and with a beta-binomial model adding time-dependent variance fitted from healthy donors. Any clone with fewer than 5 combined templates was excluded, and a clone was called differentially abundant if its Benjamini-Hochberg FDR was below 0.01. Using the form v = (b*log(k)+a)^2, the beta-binomial variance was modeled as a function of the total template count across the two samples. Entries here come from immuneACCESS through TCRdb and include only in-frame sequences with V and J called. Some clones fail to appear in such tables; in the studies checked, an unresolved V gene covers under half of the shortfall, and the cause of the remainder is unknown. That table gives V, J and clone size, and the DNA gave D and trimming. The sample table records around 100,000 clones; about 91% of these occur just once. The leading ten clones occupy over 12% of the sample.

The CDR3 measures 17 amino acids from cysteine to phenylalanine. The entry retains the CDR3 DNA only, 51 bases that are in frame from base 1. CDR1 and CDR2, looked up from the germline V gene, are SGDLS and YYNGEE. V is trimmed back by 0 bases and J by 4 bases, and the junction contains 3 bases that no gene match accounts for. During the collection period, no infections or other immune events were recorded for the healthy donors. Blood repertoires from healthy donors were used as a training cohort for calibrating time-dependent variance in a beta-binomial model of differential abundance of T-cell clones. The training cohort comprised about ten healthy donors, 3 female and 7 male. The donors were between about 25 and 70 years old, with an average age of 43 years. Obtained from a commercial supplier, whole blood was collected from each healthy donor at three time points set around 2 weeks apart. For immunosequencing, genomic DNA was extracted from unsorted whole blood.

What the research found in general, with its limitations: Approximately 1.2 differentially abundant clones were flagged by the binomial model between technical replicates, whereas about 15 and 18 were flagged over roughly two weeks and four weeks, respectively. For all healthy donors, the variance in clone template counts between two-week samples rose significantly as total template count increased. Across all healthy-donor time intervals, the beta-binomial model significantly cut both the number of clones called differentially abundant and the false-positive rate. The authors expected biological variance in healthy repertoires might increase further over much longer intervals such as months to years.

This clonotype originated in a person between 18 and 70 years old in good health. The chain joins TRBV9 to TRBJ1-6; 11 nucleotides in the junction match TRBD1. Source material: blood. The nucleotide sequence is given as TGTGCCAGCAGCGTAGCTAGGGACAGGGGGTATAATTCACCCCTCCACTTT. The encoded protein is CASSVARDRGYNSPLHF.